This TCR beta chain was captured by sequencing in a study of response to subunit inactivated influenza vaccine. TCRdb fed the RT-PCR reads into MiXCR, producing one record per CDR3 protein. The data contain roughly 550,000 distinct CDR3 sequences, 20% to 25% of them seen just once; the ten biggest clones take up around 2.8%. The germline V and J ends were trimmed by 10 bases and 0 bases, with 13 bases remaining between them. This CDR3 spans 13 amino acids. Germline V lookup: CDR1 LGHNA, CDR2 YNFKEQ. This clonotype showed up just once. These sequences were also reported in another study, on T cells expressing NK-cell markers. From that study: Libraries used 5'RACE template switching adding universal primer site and UMIs.

The starting material was CD4+ T cells sorted from PBMCs, obtained 11 to 12 days after vaccination. The receptor's source is a man in his fifties who received an inactivated influenza vaccine. This chain uses TRBV4-2 with TRBJ2-7, with D unclear. Here the CDR3 DNA reads TGTGCCATCGGCCCCGGGCGCTCCTACGAGCAGTACTTC. This translates into CAIGPGRSYEQYF.